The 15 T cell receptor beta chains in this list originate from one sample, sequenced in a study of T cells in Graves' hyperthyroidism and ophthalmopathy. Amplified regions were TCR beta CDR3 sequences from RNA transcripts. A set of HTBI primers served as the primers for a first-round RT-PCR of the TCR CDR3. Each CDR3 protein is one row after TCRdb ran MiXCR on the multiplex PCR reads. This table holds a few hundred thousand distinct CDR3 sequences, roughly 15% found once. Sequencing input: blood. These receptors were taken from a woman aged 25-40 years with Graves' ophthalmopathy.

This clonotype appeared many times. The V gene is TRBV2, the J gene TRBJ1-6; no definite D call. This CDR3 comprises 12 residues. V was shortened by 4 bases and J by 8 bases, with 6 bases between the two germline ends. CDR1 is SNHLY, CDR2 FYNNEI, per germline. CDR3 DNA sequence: TGTGCCAGCAGTGTGGAGCATTCACCCCTCCACTTT. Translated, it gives CASSVEHSPLHF.

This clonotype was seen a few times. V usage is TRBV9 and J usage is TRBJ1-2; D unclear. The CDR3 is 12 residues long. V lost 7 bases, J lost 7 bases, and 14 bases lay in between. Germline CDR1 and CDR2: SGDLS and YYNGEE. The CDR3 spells CASSGMRPGYTF. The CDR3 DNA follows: TGTGCCAGCTCTGGGATGCGGCCTGGCTACACCTTC.

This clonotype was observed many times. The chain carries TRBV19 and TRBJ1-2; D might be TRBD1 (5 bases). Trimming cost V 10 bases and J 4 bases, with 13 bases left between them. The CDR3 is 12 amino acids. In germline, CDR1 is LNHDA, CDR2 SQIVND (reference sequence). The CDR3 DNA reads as TGTGCCACCAAGACGGGGGGCTATGGCTACACCTTC. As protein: CATKTGGYGYTF.

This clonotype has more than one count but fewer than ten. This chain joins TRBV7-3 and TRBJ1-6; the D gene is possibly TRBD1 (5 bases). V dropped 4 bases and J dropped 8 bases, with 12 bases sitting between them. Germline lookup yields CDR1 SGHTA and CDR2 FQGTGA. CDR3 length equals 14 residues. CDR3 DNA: TGTGCCAGCAGCTACCAGGGTTTCGATTCACCCCTCCACTTT. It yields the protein CASSYQGFDSPLHF.

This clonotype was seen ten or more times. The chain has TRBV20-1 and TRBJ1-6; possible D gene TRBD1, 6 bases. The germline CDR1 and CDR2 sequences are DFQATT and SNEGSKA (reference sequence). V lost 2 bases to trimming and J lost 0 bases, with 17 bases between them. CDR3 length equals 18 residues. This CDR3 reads CSARPSGHLSSYNSPLHF. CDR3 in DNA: TGCAGTGCTAGACCATCGGGACACCTCAGCTCCTATAATTCACCCCTCCACTTT.

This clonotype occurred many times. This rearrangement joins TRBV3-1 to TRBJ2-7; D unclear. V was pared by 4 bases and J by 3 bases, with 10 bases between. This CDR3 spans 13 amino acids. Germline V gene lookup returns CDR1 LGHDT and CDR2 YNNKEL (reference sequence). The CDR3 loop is CASSLSQNYEQYF. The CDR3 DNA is TGTGCCAGCAGCCTTTCCCAGAACTACGAGCAGTACTTC.

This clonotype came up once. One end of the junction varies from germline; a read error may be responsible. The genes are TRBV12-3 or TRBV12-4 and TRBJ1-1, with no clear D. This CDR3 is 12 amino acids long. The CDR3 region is CTSNPPWAEAFF. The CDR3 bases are TGTACCAGCAATCCCCCCTGGGCTGAAGCTTTCTTT.

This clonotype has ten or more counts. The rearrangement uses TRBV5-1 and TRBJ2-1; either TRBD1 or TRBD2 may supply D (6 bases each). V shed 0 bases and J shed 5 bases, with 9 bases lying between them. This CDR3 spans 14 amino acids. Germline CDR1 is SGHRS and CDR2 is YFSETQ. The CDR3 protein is CASSLGGANNEQFF. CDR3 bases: TGCGCCAGCAGCTTGGGGGGGGCCAACAATGAGCAGTTCTTC.

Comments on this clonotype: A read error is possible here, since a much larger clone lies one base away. The CDR3 DNA reads as TGTGCCAGCTCATTAGCGGAGACTCACAATGAGCAGTTCTTC. Protein: CASSLAETHNEQFF. The chain uses TRBV7-9 and TRBJ2-1; a possible D gene is TRBD2 (6 bases). The V end lost 8 bases, the J end lost 5 bases, and 16 bases lay between the germline ends. The CDR3 consists of 14 residues. Germline V CDR1 and CDR2: SEHNR, FQNEAQ (reference sequence).

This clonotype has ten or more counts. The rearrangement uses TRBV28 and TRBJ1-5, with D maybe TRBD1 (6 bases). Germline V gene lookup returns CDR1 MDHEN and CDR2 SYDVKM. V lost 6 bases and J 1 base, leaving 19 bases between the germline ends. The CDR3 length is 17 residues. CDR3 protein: CASRPDRDKHSNQPQHF. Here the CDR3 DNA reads TGTGCCAGCAGGCCAGACCGGGACAAACACAGCAATCAGCCCCAGCATTTT.

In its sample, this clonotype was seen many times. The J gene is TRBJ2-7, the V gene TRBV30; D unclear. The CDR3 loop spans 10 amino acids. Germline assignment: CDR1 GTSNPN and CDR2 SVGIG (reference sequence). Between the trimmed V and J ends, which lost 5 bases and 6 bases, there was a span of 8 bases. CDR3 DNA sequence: TGTGCCTGGGGAAAAATCGAGCAGTACTTC. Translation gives CAWGKIEQYF.

The CDR3 protein is CASSYESASSYNEQFF. The DNA of the CDR3 is TGTGCCAGCAGCTATGAATCAGCGAGCTCCTACAATGAGCAGTTCTTC. The rearrangement joins TRBV7-2 to TRBJ2-1; D not certain. Trimming took 4 bases from V and 0 from J, leaving 13 bases between them. Looked up from germline, CDR1 is SGHTA and CDR2 is FQGNSA. The CDR3 contains 16 residues. Together with reference TRBV7-2 and TRBJ2-1, the CDR3 gives the full variable domain: GAGVSQSPSNKVTEKGKDVELRCDPISGHTALYWYRQSLGQGLEFLIYFQGNSAPDKSGLPSDRFSAERTGGSVSTLTIQRTQQEDSAVYLCASSYESASSYNEQFFGPGTRLTVL.

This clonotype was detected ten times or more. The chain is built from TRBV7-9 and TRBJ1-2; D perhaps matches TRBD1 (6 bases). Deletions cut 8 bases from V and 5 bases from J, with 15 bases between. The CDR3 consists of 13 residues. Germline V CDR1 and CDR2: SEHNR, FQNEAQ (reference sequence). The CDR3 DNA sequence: TGTGCCAGCGATCAGGGGAGTTGGTATGGCTACACCTTC. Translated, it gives CASDQGSWYGYTF.

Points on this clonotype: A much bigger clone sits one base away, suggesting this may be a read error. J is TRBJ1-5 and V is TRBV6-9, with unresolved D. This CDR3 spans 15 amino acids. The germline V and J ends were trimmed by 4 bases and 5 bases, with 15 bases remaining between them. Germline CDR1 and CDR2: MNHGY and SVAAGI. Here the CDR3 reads CASSFPVPLHQPQHF. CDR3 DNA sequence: TGTGCCAGCAGTTTCCCCGTCCCCTTACATCAGCCCCAGCATTTT.

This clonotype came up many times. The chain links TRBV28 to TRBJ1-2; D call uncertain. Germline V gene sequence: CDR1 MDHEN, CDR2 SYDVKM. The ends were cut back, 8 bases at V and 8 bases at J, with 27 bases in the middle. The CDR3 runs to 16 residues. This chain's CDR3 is CASQRGLLSDGGGYTF. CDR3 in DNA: TGTGCCAGCCAGCGAGGCCTTTTGAGTGACGGAGGCGGCTACACCTTC.